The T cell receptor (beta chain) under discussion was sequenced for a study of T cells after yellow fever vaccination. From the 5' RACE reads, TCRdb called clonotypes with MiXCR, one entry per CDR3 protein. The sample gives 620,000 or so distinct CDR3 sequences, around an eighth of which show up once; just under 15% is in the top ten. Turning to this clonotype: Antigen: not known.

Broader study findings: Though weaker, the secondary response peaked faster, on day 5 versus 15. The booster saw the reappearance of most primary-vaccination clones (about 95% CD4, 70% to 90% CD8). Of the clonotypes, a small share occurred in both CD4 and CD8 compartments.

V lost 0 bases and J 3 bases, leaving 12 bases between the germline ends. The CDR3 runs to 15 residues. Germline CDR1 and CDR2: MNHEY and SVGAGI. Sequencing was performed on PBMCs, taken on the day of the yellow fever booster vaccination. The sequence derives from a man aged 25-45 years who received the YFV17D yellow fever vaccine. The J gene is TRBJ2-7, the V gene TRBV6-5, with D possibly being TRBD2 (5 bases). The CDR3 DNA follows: TGTGCCAGCAGTTACTCACCCCGGGCGGGCTACGAGCAGTACTTC. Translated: CASSYSPRAGYEQYF.